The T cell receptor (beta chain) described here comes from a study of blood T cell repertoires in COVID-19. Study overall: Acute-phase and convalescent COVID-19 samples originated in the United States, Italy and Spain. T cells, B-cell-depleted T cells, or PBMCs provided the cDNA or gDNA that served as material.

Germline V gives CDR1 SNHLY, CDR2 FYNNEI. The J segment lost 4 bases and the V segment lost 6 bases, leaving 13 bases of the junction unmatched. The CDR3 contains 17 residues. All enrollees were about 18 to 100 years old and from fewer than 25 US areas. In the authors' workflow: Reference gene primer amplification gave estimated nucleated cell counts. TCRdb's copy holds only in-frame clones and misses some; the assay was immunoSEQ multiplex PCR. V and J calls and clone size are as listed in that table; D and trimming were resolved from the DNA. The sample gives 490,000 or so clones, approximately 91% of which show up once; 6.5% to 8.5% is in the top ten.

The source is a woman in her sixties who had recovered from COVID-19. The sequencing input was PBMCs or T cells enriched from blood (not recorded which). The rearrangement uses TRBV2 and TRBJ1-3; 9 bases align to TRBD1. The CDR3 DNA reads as TGTGCCAGCAGAGAGGGGGGTACAGGGGGCGCGGGAAACACCATATATTTT. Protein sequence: CASREGGTGGAGNTIYF.